A selection of T cell receptor beta chains follows, all from one sample in a study of shared clonotypes between healthy human individuals. Assay used: immunoSEQ multiplex PCR; TCRdb lists only in-frame clones, some missing. In the table there are about 600,000 clones, 95% to 98% of which are singletons. Specimen: naive CD4+ T cells sorted from blood. Receptors originate from a woman in her twenties or thirties in good health. Both conserved end residues are part of each CDR3. The D gene is left open where the match is weak. Clone size is stated in some rows and not others, as once, few, many or a class when expanded.

size	V	J	D	DNA	CDR3
.	TRBV29-1	TRBJ2-7	.	TGCAGCGTTGAGCACCTCTACGAGCAGTACTTC	CSVEHLYEQYF
.	TRBV6-5	TRBJ1-1	TRBD1	TGTGCCAGCAGTTACTCCACAGGGGACACTGAAGCTTTCTTT	CASSYSTGDTEAFF
.	TRBV28	TRBJ2-7	TRBD2	TGTGCCAGCAGTTTGGACCTAGCGGGAGGGACCTACGAGCAGTACTTC	CASSLDLAGGTYEQYF
.	TRBV7-9	TRBJ2-5	.	TGTGCCAGCAGCCTACTGACAGGATGGTCCCAAGAGACCCAGTACTTC	CASSLLTGWSQETQYF
.	TRBV19	TRBJ1-3	.	TGTGCCAGTAGTAAGCAGTCGAGCTCTGGAAACACCATATATTTT	CASSKQSSSGNTIYF
.	TRBV5-1	TRBJ2-3	.	TGCGCCAGCAGCTTGGGTACCAGGGCTGGTGCCGCAGATACGCAGTATTTT	CASSLGTRAGAADTQYF
.	TRBV4-1	TRBJ1-2	TRBD1	TGCGCCAGCAGCTCACAGGGGAGAAGTGGAGGCTACACCTTC	CASSSQGRSGGYTF
.	TRBV5-4	TRBJ2-5	.	TGTGCCAGCAGCCCCAGCGCGCTAATCGAGCAAGAGACCCAGTACTTC	CASSPSALIEQETQYF
.	TRBV11-1	TRBJ2-7	.	TGTGCCAGCAGCGGGTCCGAGACCAAATACTACGAGCAGTACTTC	CASSGSETKYYEQYF
.	TRBV10-2	TRBJ1-3	.	TGCGCCAGCACCCCCGACACTGCCATCTCTGGAAACACCATATATTTT	CASTPDTAISGNTIYF
.	TRBV30	TRBJ1-6	.	TGTGCCTCCCAGCAGGGGTTCAATTCACCCCTCCACTTT	CASQQGFNSPLHF
.	TRBV2	TRBJ2-6	TRBD1	TGTGCCAGCAGTGAGCAGGGGGCCGGGGCCAACGTCCTGACTTTC	CASSEQGAGANVLTF
.	TRBV13	TRBJ2-7	.	TGTGCCAGCAGCTTAGGTCGGCCGACCTACGAGCAGTACTTC	CASSLGRPTYEQYF
.	TRBV5-6	TRBJ2-7	TRBD2	TGTGCCAGCAGCTTTCCGTCCGCGGGGGGCTCCTACGAGCAGTACTTC	CASSFPSAGGSYEQYF
.	TRBV19	TRBJ1-4	TRBD1	TGTGCCAGTAGTGAAGGACAGGGTCAGCCTGAAAAACTGTTTTTT	CASSEGQGQPEKLFF
once	TRBV4-1	TRBJ2-6	.	TGCGCCAGCAGCCAAGAAAGCCCGGGTGGGGCTGGGGCCAACGTCCTGACTTTC	CASSQESPGGAGANVLTF
.	TRBV5-1	TRBJ2-3	.	TGCGCCAGCACTCCGGGACAAAGCACAGATACGCAGTATTTT	CASTPGQSTDTQYF
.	TRBV19	TRBJ2-2	.	TGTGCCAGTAAACCGGGACGGAACACCGGGGAGCTGTTTTTT	CASKPGRNTGELFF
.	TRBV5-1	TRBJ1-4	.	TGCGCCAGCAGCTTGAGCTCAGGGAGTGGGGAAAAACTGTTTTTT	CASSLSSGSGEKLFF
.	TRBV2	TRBJ1-6	.	TGTGCCAGCAGTGAAGCCGCAGGCAAGTCACCCCTCCACTTT	CASSEAAGKSPLHF
.	TRBV19	TRBJ2-4	TRBD2	TGTGCCAGTAGTATGCGGGAGGGGACCAAAAACATTCAGTACTTC	CASSMREGTKNIQYF
.	TRBV5-1	TRBJ2-1	TRBD1	TGCGCCAGCAGCTTGAGGACAGGGAGTTACAATGAGCAGTTCTTC	CASSLRTGSYNEQFF
.	TRBV13	TRBJ2-5	.	TGTGCCAGCAGGGGGAGTACCTACCAAGAGACCCAGTACTTC	CASRGSTYQETQYF
.	TRBV6-6	TRBJ1-1	TRBD1	TGTGCCAGCAGTTCGAGGACAGGGGTCACTGAAGCTTTCTTT	CASSSRTGVTEAFF
once	TRBV2	TRBJ2-3	.	TGTGCCAGCAGTCGCGGAGAGCGGGTTTCGTACACAGATACGCAGTATTTT	CASSRGERVSYTDTQYF
.	TRBV6-1	TRBJ2-7	.	TGTGCCAGCAGTGAACCGGTCTACGAGCAGTACTTC	CASSEPVYEQYF
.	TRBV6-1	TRBJ2-3	.	TGTGCCAGCAGTGAAGCCCGAGGGGTAGCGAACACAGATACGCAGTATTTT	CASSEARGVANTDTQYF
.	TRBV4-1	TRBJ2-5	.	TGCGCCAGCAGCCATCCCTGGTCGGGGAGGGGGGAGACCCAGTACTTC	CASSHPWSGRGETQYF
.	TRBV5-4	TRBJ2-7	.	TGTGCCAGCAGTCTAGGGCAGACTAACTACGAGCAGTACTTC	CASSLGQTNYEQYF
.	TRBV7-2	TRBJ2-7	TRBD2	TGTGCCAGCAGCGCCCCTCCAGGGCTAGCGGCGTCCTACGAGCAGTACTTC	CASSAPPGLAASYEQYF
.	TRBV15	TRBJ2-7	TRBD2	TGTGCCACCAGCAGAGCTGCCGGGAGGGCCGCCTCCTACGAGCAGTACTTC	CATSRAAGRAASYEQYF
.	TRBV7-9	TRBJ1-1	.	TGTGCCAGCAGCTTAGAGGAGACTAACACTGAAGCTTTCTTT	CASSLEETNTEAFF
.	TRBV5-1	TRBJ2-1	.	TGCGCCAGCAGCTTGGCACAAGGTGGTGCCTACAATGAGCAGTTCTTC	CASSLAQGGAYNEQFF
.	TRBV6-6	TRBJ1-1	.	TGTGCCAGCAGTTACGGGGGTCTCAGAGCTTTCTTT	CASSYGGLRAFF
.	TRBV7-9	TRBJ2-5	.	TGTGCCAGCAGCTTAGAGCTCTCCCCCCGTACCCAGTACTTC	CASSLELSPRTQYF
.	TRBV19	TRBJ1-1	.	TGTGCCAGTAGTCTAAGGGGCGATGGGATGGCTTTCTTT	CASSLRGDGMAFF
.	TRBV6-1	TRBJ1-2	.	TGTGCCAGCAGTGATTGGGCCTACTATGGCTACACCTTC	CASSDWAYYGYTF
.	TRBV27	TRBJ1-1	.	TGTGCCAGCAGTTACCGATGGATGGGGAACACTGAAGCTTTCTTT	CASSYRWMGNTEAFF
.	TRBV5-1	TRBJ2-3	TRBD2	TGCGCCAGCAGCTGGGGACTAGCGGGAGAGGATACGCAGTATTTT	CASSWGLAGEDTQYF
.	TRBV28	TRBJ2-7	.	TGTGCCAGCGCGGCGGCCGGGTACGGGCAGTACTTC	CASAAAGYGQYF
.	TRBV28	TRBJ2-1	.	TGTGCCAGCAGTTTACTAGGACAGAGCTCCTACAATGAGCAGTTCTTC	CASSLLGQSSYNEQFF
.	TRBV7-9	TRBJ2-5	TRBD1	TGTGCCAGCAGCCGGGGACAGGGTGAGACCCAGTACTTC	CASSRGQGETQYF
.	TRBV14	TRBJ1-2	.	TGTGCCAGCAGCCAAGGTCTTTCACCGGGACACGATGGCTACACCTTC	CASSQGLSPGHDGYTF
.	TRBV7-9	TRBJ2-5	.	TGTGCCAGCAGCCCTTCGACTAGGTCGGAGACCCAGTACTTC	CASSPSTRSETQYF
once	TRBV9	TRBJ1-5	.	TGTGCCAGCAGCCCCGACGGATTCAATCAGCCCCAGCATTTT	CASSPDGFNQPQHF
.	TRBV2	TRBJ1-1	TRBD1	TGTGCCAGCAGGGGACAGAGCACTGAAGCTTTCTTT	CASRGQSTEAFF
.	TRBV4-2	TRBJ2-7	TRBD2	TGTGCCAGCAGCCAAGATGCTAGCGGGACTACCTACGAGCAGTACTTC	CASSQDASGTTYEQYF
.	TRBV28	TRBJ1-4	TRBD1	TGTGCCAGCAGTTCTGGACAGGGGTCGTATGAAAAACTGTTTTTT	CASSSGQGSYEKLFF
.	TRBV6-1	TRBJ2-5	.	TGTGCCAGCAGTCCGGTTTTGGAGACCCAGTACTTC	CASSPVLETQYF
.	TRBV28	TRBJ1-5	TRBD1	TGTGCCAGCAGTCCCGGGACAGGGCCTCAGCCCCAGCATTTT	CASSPGTGPQPQHF